This passage covers 28 T cell receptor beta chains from one sample sequenced in a study of blood T cell repertoires in COVID-19. The method was immunoSEQ multiplex PCR; TCRdb's version includes in-frame clones alone and lacks a portion of them. The table has 250,000 to 300,000 clones, approximately 91% seen once. Sequencing was performed on peripheral blood. Every receptor here comes from a woman aged 55 to 70 with acute or convalescent COVID-19.

The rearrangement links TRBV3-1 (or the pseudogene TRBV3-2) to TRBJ1-2, with unresolved D. Germline V gene data show CDR1 as LGHDT and CDR2 as YNNKEL (reference sequence). V was clipped by 4 bases and J by 2 bases, with 14 bases between them. This CDR3 spans 15 amino acids. The CDR3, as DNA: TGTGCCAGCAGCCCCCAGGAGGGTCGGAACTATGGCTACACCTTC. Protein sequence: CASSPQEGRNYGYTF.

This clone was seen only a few times. The genes are TRBV5-1 and TRBJ2-7; 9 nucleotides match TRBD2. This CDR3 is 15 amino acids long. Trimming cost V 0 bases and J 6 bases; bases outside gene matches: 7. Germline CDR1 and CDR2: SGHRS and YFSETQ. The CDR3 reads CASSLVSGSKVEQYF. The CDR3 nucleotides read TGCGCCAGCAGCTTGGTTAGCGGGAGTAAGGTCGAGCAGTACTTC. Full variable domain (missing parts from reference TRBV5-1 and TRBJ2-7): KAGVTQTPRYLIKTRGQQVTLSCSPISGHRSVSWYQQTPGQGLQFLFEYFSETQRNKGNFPGRFSGRQFSNSRSEMNVSTLELGDSALYLCASSLVSGSKVEQYFGPGTRLTVT.

This clone showed up just a few times. The chain uses TRBV7-8 and TRBJ1-1; weak D call: TRBD1 (5 bases). Germline CDR1 SGHVS, CDR2 FQNEAQ. The CDR3 spans 13 residues. V was cut by 3 bases and J by 12 bases, with 17 bases left in between. The CDR3 DNA is TGTGCCAGCAGCTTGGATGTTGCAGGGAGGACTTTCTTT. Residues: CASSLDVAGRTFF.

The chain recombines TRBV9 with TRBJ2-2; 12 bases fit TRBD2. CDR1 and CDR2 (germline): SGDLS, YYNGEE. This CDR3 has 16 residues. Unmatched junction bases numbered 4, after V lost 3 bases and J lost 4 bases. The CDR3 spells CASSATSGRTTGELFF. CDR3 in DNA: TGTGCCAGCAGCGCGACTAGCGGGAGAACCACCGGGGAGCTGTTTTTT.

The chain combines TRBV9 with TRBJ2-2; TRBD1 aligns across 8 bases. The germline gives CDR1 SGDLS, CDR2 YYNGEE. Trimming removed 1 base from V and 3 bases from J; junction bases left unmatched: 5. CDR3 size: 16 residues. The CDR3 here is CASSVFGRGHTGELFF. In DNA form, the CDR3 reads TGTGCCAGCAGCGTATTTGGCAGGGGGCACACCGGGGAGCTGTTTTTT.

The genes are TRBV4-3 and TRBJ1-1; 8 bases align to TRBD1. J lost 4 bases, V lost 4 bases, and 14 bases had no gene match. The length of the CDR3 is 17 residues. The germline V gene encodes CDR1 LGHNA and CDR2 YSLEER. The CDR3 DNA is TGCGCCAGCAGCCTTGGACAGGGAGGGATCCTTAGCACTGAAGCTTTCTTT. Translation: CASSLGQGGILSTEAFF.

This chain's CDR3 is CASSFGTGENYEQYF. The CDR3 DNA sequence: TGCGCCAGCAGCTTTGGGACAGGGGAGAACTACGAGCAGTACTTC. The rearrangement joins TRBV5-1 to TRBJ2-7; 10 nucleotides match TRBD1. The CDR3 sequence is 15 residues long. Germline V lookup: CDR1 SGHRS, CDR2 YFSETQ. With V trimmed by 2 bases and J by 3 bases, 5 bases remained unmatched.

The chain carries TRBV7-8 and TRBJ2-7, with D unclear. V lost 2 bases, J lost 7 bases, and 12 bases lay in between. This CDR3 region has 13 residues. CDR1 is SGHVS, CDR2 FQNEAQ, per germline. The CDR3 spells CASSLTRIREQYF. The CDR3 coding sequence is TGTGCCAGCAGCTTAACGAGAATCCGGGAGCAGTACTTC.

This chain links TRBV2 with TRBJ2-1; D might be TRBD1 (5 bases). Germline CDR1 and CDR2: SNHLY and FYNNEI. V lost 6 bases to trimming and J lost 8 bases, with 20 bases between them. The CDR3 has 15 residues. CDR3 coding DNA: TGTGCCAGCAGGGCCGAGACAGATGTTTTCGATGAGCAGTTCTTC. Translated: CASRAETDVFDEQFF.

J is TRBJ1-2 and V is TRBV7-8; D is uncertain. This CDR3 comprises 20 residues. V was cut by 1 base and J by 4 bases, with 28 bases left in between. CDR1 is SGHVS, CDR2 FQNEAQ, per germline. As DNA, the CDR3 is TGTGCCAGCAGCTTAGTAGGGCCCTCTAAGTGGAGGGCGCTTGCCTATGGCTACACCTTC. Encoded protein: CASSLVGPSKWRALAYGYTF.

The chain combines TRBV9 with TRBJ2-5, with D possibly TRBD1 on 5 matching bases. Trimming left V 0 bases short and J 4 bases short, with 13 bases between. This CDR3 is built from 15 residues. From germline, CDR1 is SGDLS and CDR2 YYNGEE. For the CDR3, the DNA is TGTGCCAGCAGCGTAGATAGGGGCTGGATAGAGACCCAGTACTTC. It specifies CASSVDRGWIETQYF.

V and J are TRBV7-8 and TRBJ2-5; TRBD2 aligns across 10 bases. Looked up from germline, CDR1 is SGHVS and CDR2 is FQNEAQ. This CDR3 region has 18 residues. V was pared by 4 bases and J by 2 bases, with 13 bases of the junction left unmatched. The CDR3 sequence is CASSSALGAGGQQETQYF. The DNA of the CDR3 is TGTGCCAGCAGCTCCGCCTTGGGAGCGGGAGGGCAACAAGAGACCCAGTACTTC.

The table lists this clone with a count of one. CDR3 residues: CASSYPLARTSYEQYF. The CDR3 DNA follows: TGTGCCAGCAGTTACCCACTAGCGCGTACCTCCTACGAGCAGTACTTC. The gene calls are TRBV6-2 or TRBV6-3 and TRBJ2-7; 7 bases line up with TRBD2. Germline values: CDR1 MNHEY, CDR2 SVGEGT. This CDR3 contains 16 residues. Trimming took 2 bases from V and 0 from J; bases not matched to a gene: 7.

The V call is TRBV7-2, the J call TRBJ2-7; 7 nucleotides match TRBD2. The junction had 1 base not matched to a gene; V was cut back by 0 bases and J by 2 bases. The CDR3 runs 14 residues. Germline values: CDR1 SGHTA, CDR2 FQGNSA. The CDR3 loop is CASSLAGGTYEQYF. The CDR3 DNA reads TGTGCCAGCAGCTTAGCGGGAGGGACCTACGAGCAGTACTTC.

The chain employs TRBV24-1 and TRBJ2-3, with D perhaps TRBD2 (6 bases). Germline CDR1 is KGHDR and CDR2 is SFDVKD. Trimming took 9 bases from V and 0 from J, leaving 6 bases between them. The CDR3 covers 12 residues. The CDR3 bases are TGTGCCACCGGGACTAGCACAGATACGCAGTATTTT. It specifies CATGTSTDTQYF.

The rearrangement joins TRBV9 to TRBJ2-7; TRBD2 aligns across 8 bases. Germline V lookup: CDR1 SGDLS, CDR2 YYNGEE. This CDR3 is built from 14 residues. J gave up 2 bases and V 3 bases, and 4 bases lay outside the gene matches. The CDR3 DNA is TGTGCCAGCAGCGGACCGGGGGGGACCTACGAGCAGTACTTC. Translated: CASSGPGGTYEQYF.

The chain joins TRBV9 to TRBJ2-7; TRBD1 matches 12 bases. V trimming: 3 bases; J trimming: 7 bases; junction bases outside the gene matches: 8. Germline loops: CDR1 SGDLS, CDR2 YYNGEE. The length of the CDR3 is 15 residues. CDR3 nucleotide sequence: TGTGCCAGCAGCGGATCGGGACAGGGGGCGCGGGAGCAGTACTTC. Its translation is CASSGSGQGAREQYF.

This sequence joins TRBV27 and TRBJ2-7; TRBD1 matches at 8 bases. V shed 5 bases, J shed 1 base, and the junction held 7 bases outside the gene matches. The CDR3 spans 15 residues. The V gene's germline CDR1 is MNHEY and CDR2 SMNVEV (reference sequence). CDR3 protein: CASSQGQGRSYEQYF. CDR3 DNA sequence: TGTGCCAGCAGTCAAGGACAGGGACGTTCCTACGAGCAGTACTTC.

The V gene is TRBV10-3, the J gene TRBJ1-5; 10 bases match TRBD1. CDR3 length equals 16 residues. From germline, CDR1 is ENHRY and CDR2 SYGVKD. J lost 4 bases, V lost 2 bases, and 5 bases had no gene match. The CDR3 nucleotides are TGTGCCATCAGTGAGCGGGACAGGGGAACAAATCAGCCCCAGCATTTT. It translates to CAISERDRGTNQPQHF.

This clone has just a few counts. The V gene is TRBV5-6, the J gene TRBJ1-6; TRBD1 matches 7 bases. Germline CDR1 reads SGHDT; CDR2 reads YYEEEE. V dropped 3 bases and J dropped 9; count of bases not matched to a gene: 12. This CDR3 is built from 16 residues. CDR3 residues: CASSSPLTGRSSPLHF. In DNA, the CDR3 is TGTGCCAGCAGCTCGCCTCTGACAGGGAGAAGTTCACCCCTCCACTTT.

The chain is built from TRBV28 and TRBJ2-7; 9 bases map to TRBD1. The V gene's germline CDR1 is MDHEN and CDR2 SYDVKM. The CDR3 runs to 15 residues. J lost 5 bases, V lost 5 bases, and 10 bases had no gene match. The DNA for the CDR3 is TGTGCCAGCAGTCAGACCGGGACAGGGAACCACGAGCAGTACTTC. Its translation: CASSQTGTGNHEQYF.

The V and J genes are TRBV7-3 and TRBJ2-1; a weak D match, TRBD1 (6 bases). The V and J ends lost 0 bases and 5 bases respectively, with 8 bases between them. The CDR3 sequence is 14 residues long. CDR1 is SGHTA, CDR2 FQGTGA, per germline. In DNA, the CDR3 is TGTGCCAGCAGCTTAACCCACAGGGACAATGAGCAGTTCTTC. This codes for CASSLTHRDNEQFF.

The chain uses TRBV6-5 and TRBJ2-3, with TRBD1 as a possible D gene (6 bases). Germline CDR1 MNHEY, CDR2 SVGAGI. There are 15 residues in the CDR3. Trimming removed 6 bases at V and 4 bases at J, with 17 bases between. The CDR3 nucleotides are TGTGCCAGCAGCAGGGGAGAGGTAACGGCAGATACGCAGTATTTT. Its protein is CASSRGEVTADTQYF.

In regard to this clone: Within the sample, other DNA sequences also encode this same CDR3. The V gene is TRBV7-2, the J gene TRBJ2-1; the match to TRBD2 covers 11 bases. Unmatched junction bases numbered 3, after V lost 4 bases and J lost 4 bases. The CDR3 spans 15 residues. Germline V gene lookup returns CDR1 SGHTA and CDR2 FQGNSA. The CDR3 sequence is CASSSLAGGYNEQFF. The CDR3 nucleotides read TGTGCCAGCAGCTCGCTAGCGGGGGGTTACAATGAGCAGTTCTTC.

For the CDR3, the DNA is TGTGCCAGCAGCCAAGGGGTAGGGGGGGGCTATAATGAGCAGTTCTTC. It translates to CASSQGVGGGYNEQFF. The rearrangement links TRBV3-1 (or the pseudogene TRBV3-2) to TRBJ2-1; possibly TRBD2 for D (7 bases). The germline V gene has CDR1 LGHDT and CDR2 YNNKEL (reference sequence). This CDR3 is built from 16 residues. Trimming pared 1 base from V and 7 bases from J, leaving 17 bases between.

The rearrangement joins TRBV3-1 (or the pseudogene TRBV3-2) to TRBJ2-2, with 8 positions matching TRBD2. Trimming took 2 bases from V and 4 from J; bases not matched to a gene: 0. This CDR3 contains 14 residues. Germline assignment: CDR1 LGHDT and CDR2 YNNKEL (reference sequence). This chain's CDR3 is CASSQSGGTGELFF. DNA for the CDR3: TGTGCCAGCAGCCAAAGCGGGGGCACCGGGGAGCTGTTTTTT.

CDR3 residues: CATSRDYRDQPQHF. The CDR3 DNA sequence: TGTGCCACCAGCAGAGATTACAGGGACCAGCCCCAGCATTTT. This chain links TRBV15 with TRBJ1-5; a weak D match, TRBD1 (6 bases). This CDR3 region has 14 residues. Deletions cut 0 bases from V and 7 bases from J, with 10 bases between. Germline loops: CDR1 LNHNV, CDR2 YYDKDF (reference sequence).

The V gene is TRBV7-2, the J gene TRBJ1-5, with unresolved D. V was clipped by 6 bases and J by 4 bases, with 7 bases between them. Germline CDR1 is SGHTA and CDR2 is FQGNSA. The CDR3 is 12 residues long. Here the CDR3 reads CASSLLNQPQHF. In nucleotides, the CDR3 is TGTGCCAGCAGTCTCCTAAATCAGCCCCAGCATTTT.